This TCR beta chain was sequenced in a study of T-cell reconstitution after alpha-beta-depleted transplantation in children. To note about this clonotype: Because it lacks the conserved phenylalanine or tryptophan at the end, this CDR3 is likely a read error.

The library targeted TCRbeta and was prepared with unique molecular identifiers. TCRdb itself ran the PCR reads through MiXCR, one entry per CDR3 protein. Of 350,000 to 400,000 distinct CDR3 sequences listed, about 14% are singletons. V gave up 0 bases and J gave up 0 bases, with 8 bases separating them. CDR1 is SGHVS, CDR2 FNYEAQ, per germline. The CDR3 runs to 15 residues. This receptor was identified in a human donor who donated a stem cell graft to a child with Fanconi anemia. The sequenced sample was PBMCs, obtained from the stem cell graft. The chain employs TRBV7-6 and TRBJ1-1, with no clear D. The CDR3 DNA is TGTGCCAGCAGCTTAGCGATCAGCTTGAACACTGAAGCTTTCGTT. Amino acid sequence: CASSLAISLNTEAFV.